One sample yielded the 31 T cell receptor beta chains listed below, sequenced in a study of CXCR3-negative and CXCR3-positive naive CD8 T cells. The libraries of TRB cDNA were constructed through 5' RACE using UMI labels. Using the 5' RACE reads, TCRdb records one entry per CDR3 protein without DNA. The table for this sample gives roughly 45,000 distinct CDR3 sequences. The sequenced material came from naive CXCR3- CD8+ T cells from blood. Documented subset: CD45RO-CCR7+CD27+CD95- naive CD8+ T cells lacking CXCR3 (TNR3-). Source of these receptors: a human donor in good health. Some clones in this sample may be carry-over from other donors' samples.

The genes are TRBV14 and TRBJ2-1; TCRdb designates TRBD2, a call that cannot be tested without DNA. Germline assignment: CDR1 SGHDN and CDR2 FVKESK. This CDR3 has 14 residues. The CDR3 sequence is CASSQWRGYNEQFF.

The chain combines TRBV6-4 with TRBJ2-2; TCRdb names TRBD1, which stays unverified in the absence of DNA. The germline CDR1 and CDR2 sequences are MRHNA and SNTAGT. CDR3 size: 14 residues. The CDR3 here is CASSEGGGTGELFF.

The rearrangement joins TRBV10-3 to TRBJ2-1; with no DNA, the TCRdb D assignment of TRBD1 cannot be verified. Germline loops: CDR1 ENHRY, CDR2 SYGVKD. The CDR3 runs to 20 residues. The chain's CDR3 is CAISESSYGGAKRPYNEQFF.

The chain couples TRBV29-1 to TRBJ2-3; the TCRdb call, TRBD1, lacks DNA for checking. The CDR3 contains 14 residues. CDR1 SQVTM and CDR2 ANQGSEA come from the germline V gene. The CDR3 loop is CSVLPGSSTDTQYF.

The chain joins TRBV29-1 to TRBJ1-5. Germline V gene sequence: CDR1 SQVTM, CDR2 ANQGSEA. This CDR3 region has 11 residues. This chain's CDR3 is CSVVEVGLQHF.

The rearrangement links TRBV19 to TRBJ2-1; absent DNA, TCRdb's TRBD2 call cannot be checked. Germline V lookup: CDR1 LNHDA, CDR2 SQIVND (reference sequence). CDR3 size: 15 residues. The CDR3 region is CASSTTSGGWDEQFF. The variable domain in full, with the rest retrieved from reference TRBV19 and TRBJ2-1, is DGGITQSPKYLFRKEGQNVTLSCEQNLNHDAMYWYRQDPGQGLRLIYYSQIVNDFQKGDIAEGYSVSREKKESFPLTVTSAQKNPTAFYLCASSTTSGGWDEQFFGPGTRLTVL.

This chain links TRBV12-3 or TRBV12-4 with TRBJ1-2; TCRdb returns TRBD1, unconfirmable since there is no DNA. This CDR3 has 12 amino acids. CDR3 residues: CASSFGTNGYTF.

This CDR3 reads CASSLMGGNTEAFF. The rearrangement joins TRBV27 to TRBJ1-1; TCRdb's D call, TRBD1, is unchecked because there is no DNA. CDR1 and CDR2 (germline): MNHEY, SMNVEV (reference sequence). This CDR3 is built from 14 residues.

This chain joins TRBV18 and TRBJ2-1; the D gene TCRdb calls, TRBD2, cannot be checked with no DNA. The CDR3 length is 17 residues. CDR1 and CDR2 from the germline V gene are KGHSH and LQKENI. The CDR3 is CASSPNKERWLGNEQFF. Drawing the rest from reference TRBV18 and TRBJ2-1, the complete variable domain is NAGVMQNPRHLVRRRGQEARLRCSPMKGHSHVYWYRQLPEEGLKFMVYLQKENIIDESGMPKERFSAEFPKEGPSILRIQQVVRGDSAAYFCASSPNKERWLGNEQFFGPGTRLTVL.

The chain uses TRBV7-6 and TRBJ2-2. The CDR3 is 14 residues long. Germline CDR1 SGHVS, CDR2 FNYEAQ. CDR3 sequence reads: CASSWTGNTGELFF.

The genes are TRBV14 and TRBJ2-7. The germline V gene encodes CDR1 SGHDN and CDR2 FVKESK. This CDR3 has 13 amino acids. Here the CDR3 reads CASSQSVAYEQYF.

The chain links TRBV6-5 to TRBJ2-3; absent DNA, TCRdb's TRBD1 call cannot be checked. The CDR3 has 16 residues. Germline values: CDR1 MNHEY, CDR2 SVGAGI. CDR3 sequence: CASSPEPGLMADTQYF.

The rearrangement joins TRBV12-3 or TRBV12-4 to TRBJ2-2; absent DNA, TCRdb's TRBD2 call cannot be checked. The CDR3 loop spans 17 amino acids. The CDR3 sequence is CASSLSFSGGASGQLFF.

The CDR3 sequence: CASTLTGINQPQHF. The chain links TRBV28 to TRBJ1-5; TCRdb calls TRBD1, which cannot be checked without DNA. Germline V gene data show CDR1 as MDHEN and CDR2 as SYDVKM. This CDR3 spans 14 amino acids.

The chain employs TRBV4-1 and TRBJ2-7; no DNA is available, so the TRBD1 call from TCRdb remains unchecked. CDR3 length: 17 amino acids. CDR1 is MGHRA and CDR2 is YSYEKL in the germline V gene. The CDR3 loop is CASSQVQTRDSHYEQYF.

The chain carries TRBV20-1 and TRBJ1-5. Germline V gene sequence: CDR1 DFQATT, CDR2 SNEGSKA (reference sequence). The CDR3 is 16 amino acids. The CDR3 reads CSARDSGVWSNQPQHF.

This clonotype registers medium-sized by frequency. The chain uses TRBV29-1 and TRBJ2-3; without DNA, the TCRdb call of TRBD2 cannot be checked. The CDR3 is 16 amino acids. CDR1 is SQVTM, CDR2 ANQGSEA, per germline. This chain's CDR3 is CSVVSGTSGITDTQYF.

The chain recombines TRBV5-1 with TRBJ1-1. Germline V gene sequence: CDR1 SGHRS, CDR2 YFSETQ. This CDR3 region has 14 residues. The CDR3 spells CASSFRRVRTEAFF.

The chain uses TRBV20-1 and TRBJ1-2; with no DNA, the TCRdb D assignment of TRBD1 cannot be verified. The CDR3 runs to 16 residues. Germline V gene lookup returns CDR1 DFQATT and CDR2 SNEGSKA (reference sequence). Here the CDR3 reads CSALAGERQESSGYTF.

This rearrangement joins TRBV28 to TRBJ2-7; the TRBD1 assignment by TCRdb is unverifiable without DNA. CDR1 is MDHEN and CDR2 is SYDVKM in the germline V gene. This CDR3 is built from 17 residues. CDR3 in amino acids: CASSLRDRGEGFYEQYF.

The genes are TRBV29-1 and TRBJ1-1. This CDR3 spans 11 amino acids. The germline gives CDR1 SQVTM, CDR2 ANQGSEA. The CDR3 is CSHSRGSLAFF.

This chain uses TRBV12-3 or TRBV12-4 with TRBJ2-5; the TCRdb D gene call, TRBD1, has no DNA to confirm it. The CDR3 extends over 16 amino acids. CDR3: CASSLSQQGAQETQYF.

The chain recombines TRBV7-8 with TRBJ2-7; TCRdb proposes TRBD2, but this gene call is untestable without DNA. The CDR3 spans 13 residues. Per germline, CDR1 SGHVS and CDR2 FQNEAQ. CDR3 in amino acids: CASSSRAPDEQYF.

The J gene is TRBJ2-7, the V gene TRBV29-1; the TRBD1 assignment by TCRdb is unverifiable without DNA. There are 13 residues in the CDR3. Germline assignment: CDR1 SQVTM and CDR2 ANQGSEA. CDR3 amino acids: CSVTGDLNYEQYF.

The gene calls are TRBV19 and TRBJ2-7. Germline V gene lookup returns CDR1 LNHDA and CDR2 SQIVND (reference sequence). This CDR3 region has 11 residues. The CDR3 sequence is CASATAYEQYF.

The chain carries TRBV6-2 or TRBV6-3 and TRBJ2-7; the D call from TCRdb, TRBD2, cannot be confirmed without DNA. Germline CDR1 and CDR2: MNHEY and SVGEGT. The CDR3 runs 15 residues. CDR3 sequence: CASSTSEGPSYEQYF.

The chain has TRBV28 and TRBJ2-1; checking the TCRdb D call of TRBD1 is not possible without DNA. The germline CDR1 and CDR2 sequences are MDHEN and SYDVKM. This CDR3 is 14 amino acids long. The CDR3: CASSLYGGLDEQFF. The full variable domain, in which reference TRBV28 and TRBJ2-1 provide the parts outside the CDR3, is DVKVTQSSRYLVKRTGEKVFLECVQDMDHENMFWYRQDPGLGLRLIYFSYDVKMKEKGDIPEGYSVSREKKERFSLILESASTNQTSMYLCASSLYGGLDEQFFGPGTRLTVL.

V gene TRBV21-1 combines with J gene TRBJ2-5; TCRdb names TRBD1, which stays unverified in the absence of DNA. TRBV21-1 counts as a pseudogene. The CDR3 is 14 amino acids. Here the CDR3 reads CASSNGAGRETQYF.

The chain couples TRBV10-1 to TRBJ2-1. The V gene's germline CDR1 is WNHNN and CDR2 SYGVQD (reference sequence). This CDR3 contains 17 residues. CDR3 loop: CASSEGRWGGSYNEQFF.

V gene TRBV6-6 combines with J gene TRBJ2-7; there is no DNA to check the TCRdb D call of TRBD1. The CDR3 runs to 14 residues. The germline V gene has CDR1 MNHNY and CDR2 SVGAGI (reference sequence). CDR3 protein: CASSLPGEGYEQYF.

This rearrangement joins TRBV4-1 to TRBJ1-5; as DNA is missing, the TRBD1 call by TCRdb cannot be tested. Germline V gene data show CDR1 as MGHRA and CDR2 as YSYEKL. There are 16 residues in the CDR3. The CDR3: CASSQDPVPGAQPQHF.